The 16 T cell receptor beta chains listed next were all sequenced from one sample in a study of Graves' ophthalmopathy and Graves' hyperthyroidism (dated by TCRdb to the late 2010s). Sequencing was performed on an Illumina HiSeq 2000. TCR beta CDR3 regions were amplified from RNA transcripts for repertoire sequencing. The first round of RT-PCR was done with HTBI primers and the Qiagen OneStep RT-PCR kit, and was followed by a second round of multiplex PCR, then size selection and purification. TCRdb reanalyzed the raw reads on its own, using fastp at Q25 for trimming and MiXCR for clone calling, and kept in-frame beta chains. One record per CDR3 amino acid sequence lists the most common genes and DNA. The sample records around 1.1 million distinct CDR3 sequences, 35% to 40% of which are singletons. In total, the top ten clones hold 11% of the sample. Sample: peripheral blood or thyroid tissue (not recorded which). These receptors were taken from an adult man with Graves' hyperthyroidism.

The sample holds many counts of this clonotype. J is TRBJ2-5 and V is TRBV29-1; tentative D call: TRBD1 (6 bases). V lost 4 bases and J lost 4, with 13 bases in between. The CDR3 totals 13 residues. Germline lookup yields CDR1 SQVTM and CDR2 ANQGSEA. In DNA, the CDR3 is TGCAGCGTTGGAAGGACAGTGAGAGAGACCCAGTACTTC. It yields the protein CSVGRTVRETQYF.

Many counts were recorded for this clonotype. J is TRBJ1-4 and V is TRBV20-1; D is unclear. Germline-derived CDR1 and CDR2 are DFQATT and SNEGSKA (reference sequence). This CDR3 has 13 amino acids. V was clipped by 5 bases and J by 8 bases, with 15 bases between them. The DNA of the CDR3 is TGCAGTGCTCTTTCCGCCGGGAGAGAAAAACTGTTTTTT. It specifies CSALSAGREKLFF.

The chain carries TRBV11-2 and TRBJ1-3; weak D call: TRBD1 (6 bases). The CDR3 loop spans 14 amino acids. Germline V CDR1 and CDR2: SGHAT, FQNNGV. With 5 bases removed from V and 3 bases from J, the gap between germline ends came to 11 bases. CDR3 sequence: CASSLTGFGNTIYF. CDR3 DNA sequence: TGTGCCAGCAGCCTGACAGGATTTGGAAACACCATATATTTT.

Concerning this clonotype: Being one base from a much bigger clone, this may be a read error. Because it lacks the conserved phenylalanine or tryptophan at the end, this CDR3 is likely a read error. The genes are TRBV19 and TRBJ2-7; possibly TRBD1 for D (6 bases). This CDR3 is 14 amino acids long. Trimming removed 4 bases at V and 6 bases at J, with 16 bases between. Looked up from germline, CDR1 is LNHDA and CDR2 is SQIVND (reference sequence). The CDR3 region has the DNA TGTGCCAGTAGTACCGTACAGGGTTCGGGCGAGCAGTACCTC. It is translated as CASSTVQGSGEQYL.

The table lists this clonotype with many counts. The genes are TRBV9 and TRBJ1-6; a possible D gene is TRBD1 (5 bases). The germline gives CDR1 SGDLS, CDR2 YYNGEE. Deletions cut 0 bases from V and 7 bases from J, with 8 bases between. This CDR3 is 14 amino acids long. The CDR3 spells CASSVAGFNSPLHF. CDR3 in DNA: TGTGCCAGCAGCGTAGCAGGGTTCAATTCACCCCTCCACTTT.

The chain uses TRBV12-3 or TRBV12-4 and TRBJ2-7, with 7 bases that match TRBD1. V gave up 3 bases and J gave up 2 bases; unmatched junction bases: 4. The CDR3 is 14 amino acids. CDR3 in DNA: TGTGCCAGCAGTTTCAGGGGACAGACCTACGAGCAGTACTTC. This translates into CASSFRGQTYEQYF.

This clonotype occurred a few times. The CDR3 loop is CSARGGLALRQETQYF. CDR3 bases: TGCAGTGCTAGAGGGGGACTAGCACTACGTCAAGAGACCCAGTACTTC. The rearrangement joins TRBV20-1 to TRBJ2-5, with TRBD2 matching over 9 bases. Trimming removed 1 base from V and 2 bases from J; junction bases left unmatched: 8. Germline CDR1 is DFQATT and CDR2 is SNEGSKA (reference sequence). This CDR3 region has 16 residues.

Turning to this clonotype: Sequence at one end of the junction differs from germline and may be a read error. The chain recombines TRBV29-1 with TRBJ2-7, with D possibly matching TRBD2 (6 bases). Germline loops: CDR1 SQVTM, CDR2 ANQGSEA. The CDR3 covers 13 residues. CDR3 in DNA: TGCAGCGTCGAAGCGGGTGCAGTTTACGAGCAGTACTTC. Its translation: CSVEAGAVYEQYF.

The genes are TRBV9 and TRBJ2-2; D may correspond to TRBD1 or TRBD2 (6 bases each). Germline V gives CDR1 SGDLS, CDR2 YYNGEE. V was pared by 1 base and J by 2 bases, with 21 bases between. The CDR3 runs 19 residues. In DNA, the CDR3 is TGTGCCAGCAGCGTATCCTCGGGGGCTAGCCGAACCAACACCGGGGAGCTGTTTTTT. This encodes CASSVSSGASRTNTGELFF.

This clonotype was detected a few times. The rearrangement links TRBV29-1 to TRBJ1-2; maybe TRBD1 (6 bases). Germline CDR1 and CDR2: SQVTM and ANQGSEA. V lost 2 bases and J lost 4, with 11 bases in between. This CDR3 is built from 13 residues. The CDR3 nucleotides read TGCAGCGTTGAAAGTCAGGGGACCTATGGCTACACCTTC. Its translation is CSVESQGTYGYTF. The whole variable domain, filled in from reference TRBV29-1 and TRBJ1-2, reads SAVISQKPSRDICQRGTSLTIQCQVDSQVTMMFWYRQQPGQSLTLIATANQGSEATYESGFVIDKFPISRPNLTFSTLTVSNMSPEDSSIYLCSVESQGTYGYTFGSGTRLTVV.

This clonotype showed up just once. V usage is TRBV15 and J usage is TRBJ1-2, with D perhaps TRBD1 (6 bases). The V and J ends lost 3 bases and 7 bases respectively, with 18 bases between them. Germline CDR1 LNHNV, CDR2 YYDKDF (reference sequence). The CDR3 sequence is 15 residues long. The CDR3 coding sequence is TGTGCCACCAGCAGCGTAGGGCAGGGGCGCTTTGGCTACACCTTC. Translating gives CATSSVGQGRFGYTF.

This clonotype was recorded a few times. The gene calls are TRBV29-1 and TRBJ2-3; D ambiguous. CDR1 SQVTM and CDR2 ANQGSEA come from the germline V gene. This CDR3 has 12 residues. The ends were cut back, 7 bases at V and 2 bases at J, with 10 bases in the middle. The CDR3, as DNA: TGCAGCGCCGAACTCACCACAGATACGCAGTATTTT. It codes for CSAELTTDTQYF.

This clonotype was recorded many times. V is TRBV25-1 and J is TRBJ2-7; D uncertain. CDR3 length: 11 amino acids. Between the trimmed V and J ends, which lost 5 bases and 9 bases, there was a span of 11 bases. CDR1 and CDR2 from the germline V gene are MGHDK and SYGVNS. CDR3 amino acids: CASSFGVMQYF. The CDR3 coding sequence is TGTGCCAGCAGTTTTGGAGTTATGCAGTACTTC.

The chain carries TRBV15 and TRBJ1-2; D might be TRBD1 (6 bases). The CDR3 has 14 amino acids. With 0 bases removed from V and 10 bases from J, the gap between germline ends came to 15 bases. CDR1 and CDR2 from the germline V gene are LNHNV and YYDKDF (reference sequence). CDR3 amino acids: CATSRDLAGADYTF. CDR3 nucleotides: TGTGCCACCAGCAGAGATCTGGCAGGGGCGGACTACACCTTC.

Worth noting for this clonotype: Possible read error: a much larger clone is one base away. V is TRBV11-2 and J is TRBJ2-7; no firm D call. The CDR3 loop spans 12 amino acids. V shed 5 bases and J shed 5 bases, with 10 bases lying between them. Germline V gene lookup returns CDR1 SGHAT and CDR2 FQNNGV. CDR3 amino acids: CASSRSGHEQYF. DNA of the CDR3: TGTGCCAGCAGCCGCTCAGGCCACGAGCAGTACTTC.

This clonotype was seen ten or more times. The rearrangement links TRBV4-3 to TRBJ1-2, with D possibly being TRBD1 (6 bases). This CDR3 is 15 amino acids long. V was clipped by 1 base and J by 3 bases, with 12 bases between them. The germline V gene encodes CDR1 LGHNA and CDR2 YSLEER. The CDR3 loop reads CASSQVSQGYYGYTF. CDR3 bases: TGCGCCAGCAGCCAAGTTAGCCAGGGGTACTATGGCTACACCTTC.